Following are 14 T cell receptor beta chains from one sample sequenced in a study of T-cell memory formation after mild COVID-19. Via MiXCR, TCRdb re-called the 5' RACE reads, giving one row per CDR3 protein. The data show about 250,000 distinct CDR3 sequences, 15% seen once. Sequenced input: PBMCs or a T cell subset sorted from them (not recorded which). The receptor set was obtained from an adult woman who had mild COVID-19 (a few samples of this study predate the infection). Cell type and time point are not known.

This clonotype has just a few counts. The genes are TRBV12-3 or TRBV12-4 and TRBJ1-5; possibly TRBD1 for D (6 bases). The CDR3 length is 13 residues. V was pared by 3 bases and J by 7 bases, with 10 bases between. CDR3 nucleotide sequence: TGTGCCAGCAGTTTGGGGGCCTGGCAGCCCCAGCATTTT. Its protein is CASSLGAWQPQHF.

This chain uses TRBV24-1 with TRBJ2-2; 8 positions match TRBD2. V was clipped by 6 bases and J by 4 bases; unmatched bases: 12. The CDR3 runs to 17 residues. Germline CDR1 KGHDR, CDR2 SFDVKD. For the CDR3, the DNA is TGTGCCACCAGTCAGTGGCGGGAGGCGCGAGGCACCGGGGAGCTGTTTTTT. Translation: CATSQWREARGTGELFF.

The chain links TRBV11-2 to TRBJ2-2; D tentatively fits TRBD1 or TRBD2 (5 bases each). The CDR3 runs 17 residues. Germline loops: CDR1 SGHAT, CDR2 FQNNGV. V lost 5 bases and J lost 4, with 20 bases in between. In DNA form, the CDR3 reads TGTGCCAGCAGCCGCTCGCTAACCCGGGACGGCACCGGGGAGCTGTTTTTT. Its protein is CASSRSLTRDGTGELFF.

This clonotype was observed a handful of times. The chain employs TRBV6-1 and TRBJ1-2, with no clear D. The CDR3 sequence is 11 residues long. Trimming pared 8 bases from V and 2 bases from J, leaving 6 bases between. Per germline, CDR1 MNHNS and CDR2 SASEGT. CDR3 residues: CASGQNYGYTF. The CDR3 DNA reads as TGTGCCAGCGGTCAGAACTATGGCTACACCTTC.

The V gene is TRBV5-1, the J gene TRBJ1-4; no clear D gene. The germline V gene encodes CDR1 SGHRS and CDR2 YFSETQ. V was cut by 6 bases and J by 7 bases, with 19 bases left in between. CDR3 length: 15 amino acids. CDR3 nucleotide sequence: TGCGCCAGCACACCACCCGCAGGACGCGGTGAAAAACTGTTTTTT. Translation: CASTPPAGRGEKLFF.

The chain uses TRBV6-5 and TRBJ2-5; D ambiguous. V lost 0 bases and J lost 5, with 10 bases in between. Germline loops: CDR1 MNHEY, CDR2 SVGAGI. The CDR3 has 14 residues. The CDR3 here is CASSYSPGEETQYF. CDR3 DNA sequence: TGTGCCAGCAGTTACTCGCCAGGCGAGGAGACCCAGTACTTC.

This clonotype has only a few counts. This rearrangement joins TRBV4-3 to TRBJ2-1; a possible D gene is TRBD2 (6 bases). The germline V gene encodes CDR1 LGHNA and CDR2 YSLEER. Trimming removed 3 bases from V and 0 bases from J, with 12 bases in between. The CDR3 totals 16 residues. CDR3 DNA: TGCGCCAGCAGCCACCATGGGCGGGGCTCCTACAATGAGCAGTTCTTC. It translates to CASSHHGRGSYNEQFF.

The chain is built from TRBV18 and TRBJ1-5; 8 nucleotides align to TRBD1. The CDR3 consists of 15 residues. Trimming took 4 bases from V and 7 from J; bases not matched to a gene: 9. The germline V gene encodes CDR1 KGHSH and CDR2 LQKENI. The CDR3 is CASSLDRGGGQPQHF. DNA of the CDR3: TGTGCCAGCTCACTAGACAGGGGAGGAGGCCAGCCCCAGCATTTT.

V usage is TRBV24-1 and J usage is TRBJ2-1; TRBD2 agrees at 7 bases. With V trimmed by 9 bases and J by 10 bases, 8 bases remained unmatched. Germline V gene lookup returns CDR1 KGHDR and CDR2 SFDVKD. The CDR3 is 12 residues long. Written as DNA, the CDR3 is TGTGCCACCGGCCCCCCCGGGAGGGAGCAGTTCTTC. It translates to CATGPPGREQFF.

This clonotype was seen more than once but under ten times. V and J are TRBV9 and TRBJ1-2; D gene uncertain. With 2 bases removed from V and 4 bases from J, the gap between germline ends came to 9 bases. Looked up from germline, CDR1 is SGDLS and CDR2 is YYNGEE. The CDR3 runs to 13 residues. DNA for the CDR3: TGTGCCAGCAGCGTTGTCGGAACCTATGGCTACACCTTC. It codes for CASSVVGTYGYTF. The whole variable domain, remainder taken from reference TRBV9 and TRBJ1-2, is DSGVTQTPKHLITATGQRVTLRCSPRSGDLSVYWYQQSLDQGLQFLIQYYNGEERAKGNILERFSAQQFPDLHSELNLSSLELGDSALYFCASSVVGTYGYTFGSGTRLTVV.

This clonotype has only a few counts. The rearrangement uses TRBV5-1 and TRBJ2-5, with a possible D match to TRBD2 (6 bases). The CDR3 length is 15 residues. V was clipped by 5 bases and J by 2 bases, with 16 bases between them. The V gene's germline CDR1 is SGHRS and CDR2 YFSETQ. The CDR3 nucleotides read TGCGCCAGCAGTCCAGGAACTAGCAGGCAAGAGACCCAGTACTTC. It specifies CASSPGTSRQETQYF.

This rearrangement joins TRBV7-6 to TRBJ1-1, with D unresolved. The length of the CDR3 is 13 residues. The V gene lost 6 bases and the J gene lost 3 bases, with 11 bases spanning the gap. CDR1 is SGHVS, CDR2 FNYEAQ, per germline. This CDR3 is CASRRGQDTEAFF. The CDR3 DNA reads as TGTGCCAGCAGGAGAGGGCAGGACACTGAAGCTTTCTTT.

The chain carries TRBV2 and TRBJ2-1; TRBD2 is a possible D gene (6 bases). V lost 2 bases to trimming and J lost 15 bases, with 14 bases between them. The CDR3 is 12 amino acids. Germline loops: CDR1 SNHLY, CDR2 FYNNEI. This chain's CDR3 is CASSELGRDAFF. Written as DNA, the CDR3 is TGTGCCAGCAGTGAACTCGGGCGGGATGCGTTCTTC.

The chain uses TRBV7-9 and TRBJ2-5; D unclear. Germline loops: CDR1 SEHNR, CDR2 FQNEAQ (reference sequence). This CDR3 is 12 amino acids long. V was cut by 6 bases and J by 5 bases, with 10 bases left in between. The CDR3 sequence is CASSFMQETQYF. CDR3 DNA sequence: TGTGCCAGCAGTTTCATGCAGGAGACCCAGTACTTC.